This T cell receptor beta chain was profiled in a study of blood T cell repertoires in COVID-19 (dated by TCRdb to 2019 to 2021). For the study in its entirety: Samples from collaborators originated in the United States, Italy and Spain and spanned both the acute and convalescent phases of COVID-19. The prospective study material was composed of cDNA or gDNA derived from T cells, B-cell-depleted T cells, or PBMCs. The dataset comprised deeply sampled blood TCRbeta repertoires from subjects exposed to, actively infected with, or recovered from COVID-19. A freely available public database, intended as a resource for researchers studying the immune response to SARS-CoV-2, is where the repertoires were released. Samples came from the ongoing ImmuneRACE study (first 160 participants) plus 1,254 subjects from 6 global collaborators. Sample metadata almost always included a de-identified subject ID, COVID-19 status, age in years and sex. Where available, HLA class I and class II types were taken from metadata supplied by the sample provider and were not determined by assay-based typing.

What the work shows at the level of the full study, not this receptor alone: How much clinical and demographic metadata was included differed by source and by participant, and the metadata was provided uncurated.

TCRbeta CDR3 regions were amplified from genomic DNA using the immunoSEQ Assay, a bias-controlled multiplex PCR. In the paper's pipeline: Within the assay, amplification of reference gene primers was used to estimate how many nucleated cells each sample contained. To quantify the absolute abundance of each unique TCRbeta CDR3 rearrangement, sequence reads were collapsed and filtered. Productive Simpson clonality was computed per sample as the square root of Simpson's diversity index over productive rearrangements. As stored in TCRdb, this immuneACCESS dataset retains in-frame rearrangements with V and J assigned. A fraction of the clones does not appear; measured against another copy, unresolved V genes explain less than half of the discrepancy, and the remainder lacks a known reason. D and trimming were read from the DNA, whereas the V and J calls and clone size are those reported in that table. This sample lists roughly 30,000 clones; roughly 84% were detected once. Roughly 14% of the sample is taken by the ten largest.

A remark on this clone: What this receptor recognizes is not known. Nothing much larger sits one base from this clone, and base qualities are not available. The same CDR3 arises from other DNA sequences in this sample as well.

The collaborating institutions used their own protocols to collect whole blood in K2EDTA tubes. For TCRbeta analysis, collaborators shipped samples in one of three forms: frozen whole blood, isolated PBMCs, or DNA extracted from either of those sample types. The sequencing sample was made of peripheral blood. This clonotype originated in a human donor in a cohort sampled during active COVID-19. The donor label of this sample is uncertain.

The DNA sequence reads TGCGCCAGCAGCTTGGGACAGGGTTTCAATCAGCCCCAGCATTTT. Translated, it reads CASSLGQGFNQPQHF. The chain was built from TRBV5-1 and TRBJ1-5, and 7 junction bases match TRBD1. The CDR3 covers 15 residues, taking in both the cysteine and the phenylalanine. Only the CDR3 part of the read is kept: 45 bases, read in frame from the first base. Here V drops 0 bases and J drops 3 bases, and the junction holds 3 bases not matched to any gene. From a lookup of the germline V gene, CDR1 and CDR2 are SGHRS and YFSETQ.